Included here is one TCR beta chain sequence, with context. There is no known antigen for this receptor. No base qualities exist here, and no much larger clone lies one base off it. The data are from a study of blood T cells in healthy people across ages (dated by TCRdb to the mid-2010s). Concerning the study at large: In model experiments, template switching captured about one uniquely barcoded TCR beta cDNA molecule for every two T cells. The study analyzed two additional independent replicas of 1 million unique cDNA reads from the same blood draw for two donors, one aged 18 to 30 and one aged 80 or older. The donors were divided into four age groups: young (average roughly 15 years), middle-aged (about 39), aged (about 61) and long-lived (about 90). To avoid experimental bias, donors of different ages were randomly spread across the sequencing lanes. To track age-related changes in TCR beta repertoire diversity, the study relied on deep sequencing normalized with unique cDNA molecular identifiers.

The donors were under 40 Caucasian individuals from Russia, aged roughly 6 to 100 years, who were systemically healthy. Each donor gave ten milliliters of peripheral blood, collected into EDTA-treated Vacutainer tubes. Ficoll-Paque density-gradient centrifugation was used to isolate PBMCs, with at least 6.5 million obtained per sample. Total RNA, at least 5 micrograms per sample, was extracted from PBMCs with Trizol reagent. For every donor, flow cytometry on a PBMC aliquot measured the percentage of naive CD45RAhigh/CD27high T cells. The study at large found these results: Observed TCR beta diversity correlated strongly with the percentage of naive T cells measured by flow cytometry. Compared with the aged group, the long-lived group had more naive CD4+ T cells, fewer expanded clones and increased TCR diversity, a pattern suggesting age selection. Bulk unsorted PBMC profiling prevented conclusive comparison of naive and antigen-experienced compartments. Total diversity estimates from one million sequenced T cells were considered lower bounds and underestimates. Because donor CMV infection status was unknown, age-related changes in expanded clonotypes were potentially confounded. Observed TCR beta diversity per million T cells fell roughly linearly with age, and a significant reduction was already apparent by age around 40.

Receptors were amplified or captured by 5' RACE. A second PCR of roughly 7 to 11 cycles was performed with a sample-barcoded 5' primer and a J-beta primer mix. A unique molecular identifier was introduced onto each TCR beta cDNA molecule by a template-switch 5' adaptor carrying 12 random nucleotides. At least 2.5 million CDR3-containing paired-end reads were obtained from each sample. All of the RNA was converted into first-strand cDNA using the Mint cDNA synthesis kit, with a TRBC-specific oligonucleotide serving as the primer. After uracil-DNA glycosylase treatment, a first 18-cycle PCR used universal primers M1SS and BC2_uni_R on all cDNA. The paper's processing steps were these. Normalization of each sample was performed by random selection of 1 million high-quality reads, each carrying a distinct molecular identifier. Reads sharing molecular identifiers were discarded rather than binned into consensus sequences. MiTCR, set to a Q25 quality threshold and the strictest error-elimination algorithm, was used for CDR3 identification, clonotype clustering and error correction. A nonparametric unseen species model using Euler transformation provided a lower-bound estimate of total TCR beta diversity. The public reads were quality trimmed at Q25 with fastp and then assembled into clones with MiXCR by TCRdb, keeping productive beta chains. Each record represents a unique CDR3 protein, reported with the most common genes and DNA among its rows. It is TCRdb's table, rather than the study itself, that gives the V and J calls and clone size. The sample table shows fewer than 2 million distinct CDR3 sequences, and 39% are seen once. The top ten clonotypes cover more than 20% of the sample.

Trimmed from V: 1 base; trimmed from J: 9 bases; junction bases lacking a gene match: 5. Measured from the cysteine to the phenylalanine, the CDR3 is 13 residues long. CDR3 DNA is the only sequence kept; it has 39 bases, read in frame from the first base. In the germline V gene (reference sequence), CDR1 corresponds to DFQATT and CDR2 to SNEGSKA. The sequence links TRBV20-1 to TRBJ2-1, with 8 bases in between that match TRBD1. The receptor was isolated from a human donor in good health. The material sequenced was blood. The nucleotides read TGCAGTGCTAGAGTGGGACAGGTCAGTGAGCAGTTCTTC. Its product reads: CSARVGQVSEQFF.